Each of the 15 T cell receptor beta chains below was sequenced from the same sample in a study of blood T cell repertoires in COVID-19. Sequencing used immunoSEQ multiplex PCR; TCRdb keeps in-frame clones, though not all of them. The data hold some 240,000 clones, with 65% to 85% observed a single time. Sequencing input: peripheral blood. These TCRs come from a woman aged 40 to 49 who had recovered from COVID-19.

The chain joins TRBV4-1 to TRBJ2-2; no reliable D call. V gave up 2 bases and J gave up 5 bases, with 9 bases separating them. The CDR3 length is 14 residues. CDR1 is MGHRA and CDR2 is YSYEKL in the germline V gene. CDR3 residues: CASSQTAGTGELFF. The CDR3 DNA reads TGCGCCAGCAGCCAAACTGCCGGGACCGGGGAGCTGTTTTTT.

This chain links TRBV6-5 with TRBJ2-7; D is perhaps TRBD1 (6 bases). Per the germline V gene, CDR1 is MNHEY and CDR2 is SVGAGI. Trimming left V 5 bases short and J 3 bases short, with 11 bases between. The CDR3 length is 13 residues. CDR3 sequence: CASSKGVIYEQYF. DNA for the CDR3: TGTGCCAGCAGTAAGGGGGTCATCTACGAGCAGTACTTC.

V gene TRBV29-1 combines with J gene TRBJ2-7; 7 positions match TRBD1. The CDR3 is 14 amino acids. J was trimmed by 0 bases and V by 6 bases; bases with no gene match: 8. CDR1 is SQVTM and CDR2 is ANQGSEA in the germline V gene. The CDR3 nucleotides read TGCAGCGTCCGGGGACAGACACACTCCTACGAGCAGTACTTC. This codes for CSVRGQTHSYEQYF.

This chain joins TRBV24-1 and TRBJ1-2, with D unclear. In germline, CDR1 is KGHDR, CDR2 SFDVKD. The ends were cut back, 1 base at V and 2 bases at J, with 7 bases in the middle. This CDR3 region has 14 residues. The CDR3 region is CATSDFGQNYGYTF. The CDR3 DNA is TGTGCCACCAGTGATTTTGGGCAGAACTATGGCTACACCTTC.

In this sample, this clone turned up a few times. V and J are TRBV11-3 and TRBJ2-6; 7 bases line up with TRBD1. The V gene end was trimmed by 5 bases and the J gene end by 0 bases; junction bases not matched to a gene: 4. Germline CDR1 SGHNT, CDR2 YENEEA. CDR3 size: 16 residues. In DNA, the CDR3 is TGTGCCAGCAGCGCCGGGACAGACTCTGGGGCCAACGTCCTGACTTTC. This codes for CASSAGTDSGANVLTF.

The gene calls are TRBV11-1 and TRBJ2-1, with TRBD2 as a possible D gene (5 bases). CDR3 size: 15 residues. The V gene's germline CDR1 is SGHAT and CDR2 FQDESV (reference sequence). The V gene lost 3 bases and the J gene lost 4 bases, with 13 bases spanning the gap. Here the CDR3 reads CASSFLSSLYNEQFF. The CDR3 nucleotides read TGTGCCAGCAGCTTTCTGTCTAGCCTGTACAATGAGCAGTTCTTC. The full variable domain, its missing parts supplied by reference TRBV11-1 and TRBJ2-1, is EAEVAQSPRYKITEKSQAVAFWCDPISGHATLYWYRQILGQGPELLVQFQDESVVDDSQLPKDRFSAERLKGVDSTLKIQPAELGDSAMYLCASSFLSSLYNEQFFGPGTRLTVL.

The V call is TRBV27, the J call TRBJ1-5, with 8 bases identical to TRBD1. This CDR3 is 15 amino acids long. Germline-derived CDR1 and CDR2 are MNHEY and SMNVEV (reference sequence). Trimming removed 6 bases from V and 4 bases from J; junction bases left unmatched: 8. CDR3 sequence reads: CASSYMGQANQPQHF. CDR3 DNA: TGTGCCAGCAGCTATATGGGACAGGCAAATCAGCCCCAGCATTTT.

The rearrangement joins TRBV19 to TRBJ2-2; TRBD1 matches at 7 bases. V trimming: 7 bases; J trimming: 3 bases; junction bases outside the gene matches: 14. The CDR3 extends over 17 amino acids. CDR1 and CDR2 (germline): LNHDA, SQIVND (reference sequence). The CDR3 nucleotides read TGTGCCAGTACCATCCGAACGACAGGGTTGGACACCGGGGAGCTGTTTTTT. Its protein product is CASTIRTTGLDTGELFF.

The chain has TRBV2 and TRBJ1-2; D not certain. The CDR3 contains 12 residues. V gave up 6 bases and J gave up 8 bases, with 13 bases separating them. Germline assignment: CDR1 SNHLY and CDR2 FYNNEI. The CDR3: CASRADSGGYTF. The CDR3, as DNA: TGTGCCAGCAGGGCAGACTCGGGGGGCTACACCTTC.

This clone was seen a single time. The chain combines TRBV7-9 with TRBJ2-1; D uncertain. The CDR3 is 14 amino acids. The V and J ends lost 2 bases and 6 bases respectively, with 11 bases between them. Germline V CDR1 and CDR2: SEHNR, FQNEAQ (reference sequence). The CDR3 sequence: CASSLRGGSNEQFF. The CDR3, as DNA: TGTGCCAGCAGCTTAAGAGGCGGTAGCAATGAGCAGTTCTTC.

V and J are TRBV28 and TRBJ1-1; D gene ambiguous. The CDR3 extends over 14 amino acids. The germline CDR1 and CDR2 sequences are MDHEN and SYDVKM. V was pared by 3 bases and J by 0 bases, with 8 bases between. The CDR3 bases are TGTGCCAGCAGTTTCGGAGCTGTGAACACTGAAGCTTTCTTT. Encoded protein: CASSFGAVNTEAFF.

The chain joins TRBV28 to TRBJ1-5; D gene uncertain. Germline V lookup: CDR1 MDHEN, CDR2 SYDVKM. The CDR3 extends over 14 amino acids. Trimming removed 4 bases from V and 8 bases from J, with 15 bases in between. The CDR3 spells CASSSPDYREPQHF. DNA for the CDR3: TGTGCCAGCAGTTCTCCCGACTACCGGGAGCCCCAGCATTTT.

The rearrangement links TRBV5-4 to TRBJ2-1; a weak D match, TRBD2 (5 bases). CDR1 and CDR2 (germline): SGHNT, YYREEE (reference sequence). The CDR3 has 16 residues. The V and J ends lost 3 bases and 0 bases respectively, with 13 bases between them. The CDR3 nucleotides read TGTGCCAGCAGCTCCTACGGGGTTTTCTCCTACAATGAGCAGTTCTTC. This gives the protein CASSSYGVFSYNEQFF. Combining the CDR3 with reference TRBV5-4 and TRBJ2-1 gives the whole variable domain ETGVTQSPTHLIKTRGQQVTLRCSSQSGHNTVSWYQQALGQGPQFIFQYYREEENGRGNFPPRFSGLQFPNYSSELNVNALELDDSALYLCASSSYGVFSYNEQFFGPGTRLTVL.

This sequence joins TRBV3-1 (or the pseudogene TRBV3-2) and TRBJ2-3, with 8 bases matching TRBD2. Germline lookup yields CDR1 LGHDT and CDR2 YNNKEL (reference sequence). Germline trimming cut 1 base from V and 0 bases from J; bases unmatched to any gene: 6. The CDR3 spans 17 residues. CDR3 sequence: CASSQGTSGTSTDTQYF. The CDR3 DNA reads as TGTGCCAGCAGCCAAGGAACTAGCGGAACTAGCACAGATACGCAGTATTTT.

The CDR3 protein is CAWSVRGNSPLHF. In DNA, the CDR3 is TGTGCCTGGAGTGTACGAGGTAATTCACCCCTCCACTTT. This chain uses TRBV30 with TRBJ1-6; D gene uncertain. The CDR3 has 13 residues. The germline V gene has CDR1 GTSNPN and CDR2 SVGIG (reference sequence). The V end was cut by 0 bases, the J end by 6 bases, with 6 bases between.